This T cell receptor (beta chain) appears in the sequencing data of a study of cytomegalovirus exposure and HLA in healthy donors. About the study: The roughly 120 validation repertoires used the same platform as the approximately 670 first-cohort repertoires (as reported by a later analysis).

The germline gives CDR1 SGHRS, CDR2 YFSETQ. The CDR3 is 15 amino acids. Trimming took 3 bases from V and 0 from J, leaving 10 bases between them. Notes on this clone: Its antigen remains unidentified.

Whole-study findings and limits: Despite most TCR sequences being rare, some public TCRs occurred in many donors.

Clones were read by immunoSEQ multiplex PCR, and TCRdb kept only the in-frame ones, dropping some. The table includes 180,000 or so clones, 85% to 90% detected once. This sequence joins TRBV5-1 and TRBJ2-1; tentatively, D is TRBD2 (6 bases). The TCR comes from a woman under 40 in good health and CMV-seronegative. Source material: PBMCs. CDR3 in amino acids: CASSYGTASYNEQFF. CDR3 sequence (DNA): TGCGCCAGCAGCTACGGGACTGCCTCCTACAATGAGCAGTTCTTC.